The next 20 T cell receptor beta chains were all read from a single sample in a study of T cells expressing NK-cell markers. TCRdb re-called the 5' RACE reads and catalogs CDR3 proteins one per entry, DNA excluded. The sample table sets out some 450,000 distinct CDR3 sequences. The sample comprised blood T cells: a sorted CD56 or NKG2C T cell subset, CD4+ or CD8+ T cells, or bulk PBMC T cells (not recorded which). The source of these receptors is a woman between 18 and 75 years old in good health.

The rearrangement uses TRBV18 and TRBJ2-4; absent DNA, TCRdb's TRBD1 call cannot be checked. The CDR3 spans 16 residues. Germline-derived CDR1 and CDR2 are KGHSH and LQKENI. This chain's CDR3 is CASSPVTGLAKNIQYF.

The chain recombines TRBV7-2 with TRBJ2-5; no DNA is available, so the TRBD1 call from TCRdb remains unchecked. Per the germline V gene, CDR1 is SGHTA and CDR2 is FQGNSA. The CDR3 spans 16 residues. The CDR3 protein is CASSLESPGPSGTQYF.

V gene TRBV7-2 combines with J gene TRBJ2-3. CDR3 length: 15 amino acids. Germline assignment: CDR1 SGHTA and CDR2 FQGNSA. The CDR3 region is CASSSGGYGTDTQYF.

The CDR3 reads CATMGQGYNEQFF. V is TRBV24-1 and J is TRBJ2-1; checking the TCRdb D call of TRBD1 is not possible without DNA. The CDR3 consists of 13 residues. Germline V gene data show CDR1 as KGHDR and CDR2 as SFDVKD.

The chain uses TRBV12-3 or TRBV12-4 and TRBJ1-5; TCRdb outputs TRBD1, but without DNA this stays unchecked. The CDR3 loop spans 13 amino acids. The CDR3: CASTPGSLQPQHF.

The CDR3 protein is CASSFNFANSPLHF. The V call is TRBV7-2, the J call TRBJ1-6. This CDR3 spans 14 amino acids. Germline V gene data show CDR1 as SGHTA and CDR2 as FQGNSA.

The CDR3 sequence is CASSFFLAPKVDTQYF. This chain uses TRBV12-3 or TRBV12-4 with TRBJ2-3; TCRdb outputs TRBD2, but without DNA this stays unchecked. The CDR3 consists of 16 residues.

The gene calls are TRBV6-5 and TRBJ1-1; TCRdb's D call, TRBD1, is unchecked because there is no DNA. The CDR3 length is 13 residues. Germline V gene data show CDR1 as MNHEY and CDR2 as SVGAGI. The CDR3 sequence is CASSRTPGAEAFF.

This chain joins TRBV4-3 and TRBJ2-3. Germline CDR1 is LGHNA and CDR2 is YSLEER. The CDR3 length is 14 residues. The CDR3 reads CASSQVGASDTQYF.

CDR3 residues: CASRGDNYGYTF. The chain carries TRBV7-9 and TRBJ1-2; TCRdb calls TRBD1, which cannot be checked without DNA. Germline lookup yields CDR1 SEHNR and CDR2 FQNEAQ (reference sequence). The CDR3 is made up of 12 amino acids.

This chain joins TRBV7-6 and TRBJ2-4; checking the TCRdb D call of TRBD1 is not possible without DNA. The germline gives CDR1 SGHVS, CDR2 FNYEAQ. This CDR3 region has 14 residues. This chain's CDR3 is CASSNRTAKNIQYF.

The J gene is TRBJ2-7, the V gene TRBV6-5; with no DNA, the TCRdb D assignment of TRBD2 cannot be verified. Germline CDR1 and CDR2: MNHEY and SVGAGI. This CDR3 has 16 amino acids. The CDR3 protein is CASSSYLPAGSYEQYF.

The rearrangement links TRBV12-3 or TRBV12-4 to TRBJ2-1; lacking DNA, the TRBD2 call made by TCRdb goes unchecked. The CDR3 totals 14 residues. CDR3 sequence reads: CASTPSAGYNEQFF.

The chain couples TRBV5-4 to TRBJ2-7; without DNA, the TCRdb call of TRBD1 cannot be checked. Germline CDR1 is SGHNT and CDR2 is YYREEE (reference sequence). This CDR3 contains 16 residues. The chain's CDR3 is CASSRNRQGTPTKQYF.

V is TRBV20-1 and J is TRBJ2-1; TCRdb reports TRBD2, a call that lacks DNA to check it against. Germline V gene data show CDR1 as DFQATT and CDR2 as SNEGSKA (reference sequence). The CDR3 is made up of 12 amino acids. This chain's CDR3 is CSATLAGHEQFF.

V usage is TRBV23-1 and J usage is TRBJ2-3; the TCRdb D gene call, TRBD1, has no DNA to confirm it. TRBV23-1 is assigned to the ORF class and has an uncertain function. The CDR3 runs 14 residues. This CDR3 reads CASRPVGGTDTQYF.

The chain uses TRBV29-1 and TRBJ1-2; TCRdb reports TRBD1, a call that lacks DNA to check it against. The CDR3 totals 14 residues. Per germline, CDR1 SQVTM and CDR2 ANQGSEA. CDR3: CSVDARDSEKAYTF.

V is TRBV20-1 and J is TRBJ2-7; the D gene TCRdb calls, TRBD2, cannot be checked with no DNA. This CDR3 comprises 15 residues. The germline gives CDR1 DFQATT, CDR2 SNEGSKA (reference sequence). The CDR3: CSARDPSGASYEQYF.

The chain has TRBV3-1 and TRBJ2-1; the D gene TCRdb calls, TRBD2, cannot be checked with no DNA. The CDR3 loop spans 16 amino acids. Germline V gives CDR1 LGHDT, CDR2 YNNKEL (reference sequence). The CDR3 loop is CASSQKASGGRVEQFF.

The chain uses TRBV10-3 and TRBJ2-5; checking the TCRdb D call of TRBD1 is not possible without DNA. From germline, CDR1 is ENHRY and CDR2 SYGVKD. This CDR3 is built from 14 residues. CDR3 residues: CAIRGHPYQETQYF.